A few counts support the clone carrying this TCR beta chain. This specimen comes from a study of metastatic and nonmetastatic thyroid tumors. This CDR3 spans 13 amino acids. Deletions cut 5 bases from V and 1 base from J, with 9 bases between. Germline V gene sequence: CDR1 SNHLY, CDR2 FYNNEI. Authors' methods: To classify distant metastasis in papillary thyroid cancer, a model was built from CDR3 differences across clinicopathological groups. TCRdb re-called clones via MiXCR from the PCR reads. The V and J calls reflect TCRdb's pipeline rather than the authors' work. The top ten clones hold more than 9% of a sample with about 7,300 clones, under 20% of them seen once. Before thyroid surgery, none of the patients had received any treatment.

The chain couples TRBV2 to TRBJ2-7; D call uncertain. Material for sequencing was adjacent normal tissue. The sequence was collected from a female donor with papillary thyroid cancer or a benign thyroid nodule (not recorded which). Some clones in this sample may be carry-over from other donors' samples. The CDR3 nucleotides are TGTGCCAGCAGTCCCACACATTCCTACGAGCAGTACTTC. This gives the protein CASSPTHSYEQYF.